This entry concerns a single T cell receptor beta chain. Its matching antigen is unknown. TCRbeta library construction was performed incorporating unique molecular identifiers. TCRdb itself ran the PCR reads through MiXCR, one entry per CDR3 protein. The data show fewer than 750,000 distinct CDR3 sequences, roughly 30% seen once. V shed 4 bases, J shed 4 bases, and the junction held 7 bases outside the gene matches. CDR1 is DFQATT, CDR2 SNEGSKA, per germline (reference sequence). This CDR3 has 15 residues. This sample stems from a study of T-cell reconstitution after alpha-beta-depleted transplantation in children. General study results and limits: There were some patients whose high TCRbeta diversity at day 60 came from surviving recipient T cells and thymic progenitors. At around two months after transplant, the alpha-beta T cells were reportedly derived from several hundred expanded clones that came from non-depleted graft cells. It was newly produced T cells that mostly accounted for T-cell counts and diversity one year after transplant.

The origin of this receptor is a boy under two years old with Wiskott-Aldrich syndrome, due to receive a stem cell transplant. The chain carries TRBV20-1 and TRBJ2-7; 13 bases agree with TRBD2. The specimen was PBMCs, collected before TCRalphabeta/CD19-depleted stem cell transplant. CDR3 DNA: TGCAGTGCTACCCCTGGACTAGCGGGAGCTTACGAGCAGTACTTC. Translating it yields CSATPGLAGAYEQYF.